What follows is one T cell receptor beta chain and its context. Its target is not known. The sample belongs to a study of shared clonotypes between healthy human individuals. Study conclusions and caveats: The study sampled only blood, and tissue repertoires likely differ.

Germline CDR1 and CDR2: SNHLY and FYNNEI. V dropped 6 bases and J dropped 0; count of bases not matched to a gene: 7. There are 16 residues in the CDR3. Original methodology: Filtering was not the same, since immunoSEQ gave junction-only sequences without quality scores. The repertoire was sequenced with immunoSEQ multiplex PCR; TCRdb's copy has only in-frame clones and lacks some. The V and J calls and the clone size are those of that table, but D and trimming were determined from the DNA. The table lists around 430,000 clones, roughly three quarters of them singletons, with around 14% in the top ten.

V gene TRBV2 combines with J gene TRBJ1-3; 8 bases are a match to TRBD1. What was sequenced was PBMCs. This receptor was obtained from a woman aged 40 to 49 in good health. Some clones in this sample may be carry-over from other donors' samples. CDR3 sequence: CASRPTGASSGNTIYF. The CDR3 coding sequence is TGTGCCAGCAGACCGACAGGGGCCAGCTCTGGAAACACCATATATTTT.